The 32 T cell receptor beta chains below come from one sample, sequenced in a study of shared clonotypes between healthy human individuals. Assay: immunoSEQ multiplex PCR; the TCRdb copy retains only in-frame clones and omits some. The repertoire holds 1.4 million or so clones, with about 98.5% as singletons. Material for sequencing was naive CD4+ T cells sorted from blood. As to subset: CD45RA+ positively selected. The receptors shown here come from a man aged 25-45 years in good health.

Remarks on this clone: The sample has other DNA sequences that encode this CDR3 too. V is TRBV7-9 and J is TRBJ2-3; 12 bases map to TRBD2. The CDR3 totals 16 residues. V was clipped by 5 bases and J by 0 bases; unmatched bases: 3. Germline V gene lookup returns CDR1 SEHNR and CDR2 FQNEAQ (reference sequence). CDR3 sequence: CASSRGTSGSTDTQYF. CDR3 nucleotides: TGTGCCAGCAGCAGAGGGACTAGCGGGAGCACAGATACGCAGTATTTT.

In its sample, this clone was seen once. The chain employs TRBV11-2 and TRBJ2-1, with D possibly being TRBD1 (5 bases). The CDR3 loop spans 17 amino acids. CDR1 SGHAT and CDR2 FQNNGV come from the germline V gene. V lost 3 bases to trimming and J lost 0 bases, with 15 bases between them. For the CDR3, the DNA is TGTGCCAGCAGCTTCCATAAAGGGGCTCCCTCCTACAATGAGCAGTTCTTC. Protein: CASSFHKGAPSYNEQFF.

This CDR3 reads CASSPQTSGGYEQYF. As DNA, the CDR3 is TGTGCCAGTAGTCCACAAACTAGCGGGGGCTACGAGCAGTACTTC. The chain is built from TRBV19 and TRBJ2-7; 11 nucleotides match TRBD2. The ends lost 5 bases at V and 3 bases at J; junction bases unmatched: 6. The germline V gene encodes CDR1 LNHDA and CDR2 SQIVND (reference sequence). This CDR3 has 15 residues.

This clone came up once. The V call is TRBV19, the J call TRBJ2-3; D possibly corresponds to TRBD2 (6 bases). V lost 4 bases, J lost 6 bases, and 11 bases lay in between. This CDR3 spans 13 amino acids. In germline, CDR1 is LNHDA, CDR2 SQIVND (reference sequence). The chain's CDR3 is CASSKGLLDTQYF. The DNA for the CDR3 is TGTGCCAGTAGTAAGGGACTTTTGGATACGCAGTATTTT.

The chain couples TRBV18 to TRBJ2-2; possible D gene TRBD1, 5 bases. CDR3 length: 15 residues. Trimming pared 0 bases from V and 4 bases from J, leaving 9 bases between. Germline values: CDR1 KGHSH, CDR2 LQKENI. The CDR3 is CASSPPQGLTGELFF. CDR3 coding DNA: TGTGCCAGCTCACCACCGCAGGGCCTCACCGGGGAGCTGTTTTTT.

The genes are TRBV28 and TRBJ1-2; no firm D call. V lost 4 bases, J lost 8 bases, and 8 bases lay in between. The CDR3 extends over 11 amino acids. CDR1 and CDR2 (germline): MDHEN, SYDVKM. The CDR3 sequence: CASSYPQGYTF. DNA of the CDR3: TGTGCCAGCAGTTACCCCCAGGGCTACACCTTC.

V and J are TRBV6-5 and TRBJ2-1; 8 positions match TRBD1. CDR1 MNHEY and CDR2 SVGAGI come from the germline V gene. CDR3 size: 14 residues. Trimming took 2 bases from V and 12 from J; bases not matched to a gene: 9. CDR3 nucleotides: TGTGCCAGCAGTTACGAGGCCAGGGGGCGTGGGCAGTTCTTC. It yields the protein CASSYEARGRGQFF.

The rearrangement uses TRBV4-1 and TRBJ2-7; 11 bases map to TRBD1. Trimming took 1 base from V and 2 from J; bases not matched to a gene: 10. CDR3 length: 18 amino acids. The germline V gene has CDR1 MGHRA and CDR2 YSYEKL. The CDR3, as DNA: TGCGCCAGCAGCCAAGTTCCGGGACAGGGGGTGAGTGCCTACGAGCAGTACTTC. It yields the protein CASSQVPGQGVSAYEQYF.

The gene calls are TRBV5-4 and TRBJ2-1; TRBD2 agrees at 7 bases. Trimming removed 1 base from V and 6 bases from J; junction bases left unmatched: 1. The length of the CDR3 is 13 residues. Germline-derived CDR1 and CDR2 are SGHNT and YYREEE (reference sequence). Here the CDR3 reads CASSLRTSNEQFF. CDR3 coding DNA: TGTGCCAGCAGCTTGCGGACTAGCAATGAGCAGTTCTTC. The full variable domain, completed using reference TRBV5-4 and TRBJ2-1, is ETGVTQSPTHLIKTRGQQVTLRCSSQSGHNTVSWYQQALGQGPQFIFQYYREEENGRGNFPPRFSGLQFPNYSSELNVNALELDDSALYLCASSLRTSNEQFFGPGTRLTVL.

The CDR3 bases are TGTGCCAGCAGTGATCAGGGGGGGCATTATGAGCAGTTCTTC. Protein: CASSDQGGHYEQFF. The chain is built from TRBV2 and TRBJ2-1; D may match TRBD1 or TRBD2 (7 bases each). The CDR3 is 14 amino acids. Germline V gives CDR1 SNHLY, CDR2 FYNNEI. Trimming cost V 3 bases and J 8 bases, with 14 bases left between them.

This rearrangement joins TRBV7-2 to TRBJ2-1; D uncertain. Germline loops: CDR1 SGHTA, CDR2 FQGNSA. The CDR3 is 11 amino acids. Deletions cut 5 bases from V and 7 bases from J, with 6 bases between. In DNA form, the CDR3 reads TGTGCCAGCAGCCCACGTAATGAGCAGTTCTTC. It codes for CASSPRNEQFF.

This chain uses TRBV5-1 with TRBJ2-3, with TRBD2 identical over 15 bases. Germline CDR1 and CDR2: SGHRS and YFSETQ. Trimming removed 1 base from V and 2 bases from J; junction bases left unmatched: 8. The CDR3 sequence is 19 residues long. Here the CDR3 reads CASSLPGLAGGGNTDTQYF. CDR3 sequence (DNA): TGCGCCAGCAGCTTGCCGGGACTAGCGGGAGGCGGAAACACAGATACGCAGTATTTT.

The V call is TRBV7-9, the J call TRBJ1-3; no clear D. V was cut by 1 base and J by 4 bases, with 11 bases left in between. Germline values: CDR1 SEHNR, CDR2 FQNEAQ (reference sequence). CDR3 length: 15 amino acids. In DNA form, the CDR3 reads TGTGCCAGCAGCTTAGGGGGTGTATCAGGAAACACCATATATTTT. This encodes CASSLGGVSGNTIYF. Looking up the rest from reference TRBV7-9 and TRBJ1-3 gives the full variable domain: DTGVSQNPRHKITKRGQNVTFRCDPISEHNRLYWYRQTLGQGPEFLTYFQNEAQLEKSRLLSDRFSAERPKGSFSTLEIQRTEQGDSAMYLCASSLGGVSGNTIYFGEGSWLTVV.

The J gene is TRBJ2-5, the V gene TRBV6-6, with a weak D call TRBD1 (5 bases). The CDR3 totals 16 residues. Trimming removed 6 bases from V and 7 bases from J, with 24 bases in between. Germline V CDR1 and CDR2: MNHNY, SVGAGI (reference sequence). CDR3 protein: CASSLTSHPDQGTQYF. Written as DNA, the CDR3 is TGTGCCAGCAGCCTAACCAGCCATCCCGATCAGGGGACCCAGTACTTC.

The chain couples TRBV2 to TRBJ2-4, with 8 positions matching TRBD1. The germline V gene encodes CDR1 SNHLY and CDR2 FYNNEI. This CDR3 comprises 15 residues. The ends lost 3 bases at V and 3 bases at J; junction bases unmatched: 4. The CDR3 region has the DNA TGTGCCAGCAGTGATCAGGGGGCCGGCAAAAACATTCAGTACTTC. It translates to CASSDQGAGKNIQYF.

The J gene is TRBJ1-4, the V gene TRBV5-1; no clear D. Per the germline V gene, CDR1 is SGHRS and CDR2 is YFSETQ. Trimming cost V 4 bases and J 6 bases, with 13 bases left between them. This CDR3 has 14 amino acids. The CDR3 here is CASSPERRDEKLFF. In DNA form, the CDR3 reads TGCGCCAGCAGCCCTGAGAGGAGAGATGAAAAACTGTTTTTT.

This chain uses TRBV7-2 with TRBJ2-3; no clear D. V was pared by 5 bases and J by 6 bases, with 15 bases between. The CDR3 is 14 amino acids. CDR1 is SGHTA and CDR2 is FQGNSA in the germline V gene. CDR3 DNA: TGTGCCAGCAGCAACCATAGTCAGAGGGATACGCAGTATTTT. This sequence encodes CASSNHSQRDTQYF. The complete variable domain, with remaining parts taken from reference TRBV7-2 and TRBJ2-3, reads GAGVSQSPSNKVTEKGKDVELRCDPISGHTALYWYRQSLGQGLEFLIYFQGNSAPDKSGLPSDRFSAERTGGSVSTLTIQRTQQEDSAVYLCASSNHSQRDTQYFGPGTRLTVL.

This chain uses TRBV6-5 with TRBJ2-1; 7 bases are shared with TRBD1. This CDR3 has 13 amino acids. Trimming at V came to 6 bases and at J to 10 bases, leaving 9 bases not matched to a gene. Germline CDR1 reads MNHEY; CDR2 reads SVGAGI. The CDR3 nucleotides read TGTGCCAGCAGATTCCAGGGGGACGAAGAGCAGTTCTTC. This sequence encodes CASRFQGDEEQFF.

This chain connects TRBV29-1 to TRBJ2-3, with TRBD1 matching 7 bases. With 6 bases clipped from V and 3 bases from J, the junction kept 21 bases outside the gene matches. This CDR3 has 18 amino acids. From germline, CDR1 is SQVTM and CDR2 ANQGSEA. The CDR3 loop is CSVRQGALEVRITDTQYF. The CDR3 nucleotides read TGCAGCGTGCGACAGGGAGCCCTGGAAGTGAGGATTACAGATACGCAGTATTTT.

The chain has TRBV2 and TRBJ2-1; TRBD2 matches 10 bases. This CDR3 contains 14 residues. Germline assignment: CDR1 SNHLY and CDR2 FYNNEI. V shed 6 bases and J 4 bases; nucleotides not matched to a gene: 3. CDR3 loop: CASRGLALYNEQFF. The CDR3 DNA follows: TGTGCCAGCAGGGGACTAGCGCTATACAATGAGCAGTTCTTC. The variable domain in full, completed from reference TRBV2 and TRBJ2-1, reads EPEVTQTPSHQVTQMGQEVILRCVPISNHLYFYWYRQILGQKVEFLVSFYNNEISEKSEIFDDQFSVERPDGSNFTLKIRSTKLEDSAMYFCASRGLALYNEQFFGPGTRLTVL.

This clone has only one observation. J is TRBJ2-7 and V is TRBV28; TRBD2 aligns across 9 bases. Per the germline V gene, CDR1 is MDHEN and CDR2 is SYDVKM. Losses at the gene ends were 7 bases for V and 6 bases for J; bases not matched to a gene: 16. The CDR3 consists of 16 residues. The CDR3 coding sequence is TGTGCCAGCACCCCCCCGGCGGGAGGGCCTTTGGGCGAGCAGTACTTC. This gives the protein CASTPPAGGPLGEQYF.

The chain combines TRBV10-3 with TRBJ2-5, with D perhaps matching TRBD1 or TRBD2 (5 bases each). Germline V gives CDR1 ENHRY, CDR2 SYGVKD. Trimming took 7 bases from V and 5 from J, leaving 14 bases between them. This CDR3 spans 13 amino acids. CDR3 in amino acids: CAIKSTEGETQYF. The CDR3 bases are TGTGCCATCAAATCGACAGAGGGGGAGACCCAGTACTTC.

On this clone: Additional DNA sequences in this sample encode the identical CDR3. CDR3 nucleotides: TGTGCCAGCAGTGACAGCTACGAGCAGTACTTC. Protein: CASSDSYEQYF. This chain connects TRBV28 to TRBJ2-7, with a weak D call TRBD1 (5 bases). Trimming removed 5 bases at V and 3 bases at J, with 5 bases between. CDR1 and CDR2 from the germline V gene are MDHEN and SYDVKM. This CDR3 has 11 residues.

The CDR3 loop is CASRWTSGRTEGRQEQYF. The CDR3 region has the DNA TGCGCCAGCAGGTGGACTAGCGGGAGGACGGAGGGTCGGCAAGAGCAGTACTTC. The chain has TRBV10-2 and TRBJ2-7; 14 nucleotides agree with TRBD2. V dropped 6 bases and J dropped 7; count of bases not matched to a gene: 17. Germline V gene sequence: CDR1 WSHSY, CDR2 SAAADI. The CDR3 covers 18 residues.

This sequence joins TRBV6-5 and TRBJ2-7; 7 bases align to TRBD1. This CDR3 contains 14 residues. The V gene end was trimmed by 2 bases and the J gene end by 1 base; junction bases not matched to a gene: 2. The germline V gene encodes CDR1 MNHEY and CDR2 SVGAGI. The CDR3 reads CASSYRGQSYEQYF. For the CDR3, the DNA is TGTGCCAGCAGTTACAGGGGGCAATCCTACGAGCAGTACTTC.

The J gene is TRBJ1-1, the V gene TRBV2; D may be TRBD1 (5 bases). The CDR3 is 16 amino acids. The V end was cut by 2 bases, the J end by 2 bases, with 15 bases between. Germline loops: CDR1 SNHLY, CDR2 FYNNEI. CDR3 coding DNA: TGTGCCAGCAGTGAACGGGGGGTGTTCGGTAACACTGAAGCTTTCTTT. Translation: CASSERGVFGNTEAFF.

CDR3 nucleotide sequence: TGTGCCATCCTCCCCGGACAGACAGCTAACTATGGCTACACCTTC. Translated, it gives CAILPGQTANYGYTF. This rearrangement joins TRBV10-3 to TRBJ1-2, with TRBD1 as a possible D gene (6 bases). The V gene's germline CDR1 is ENHRY and CDR2 SYGVKD. Trimming stripped 8 bases from V and 0 bases from J, with 16 bases between. There are 15 residues in the CDR3.

This chain links TRBV4-2 with TRBJ2-1; the D is unclear. V lost 4 bases and J 3 bases, leaving 16 bases between the germline ends. Germline-derived CDR1 and CDR2 are LGHNA and YNFKEQ. The CDR3 covers 16 residues. The CDR3 loop is CASSLRWGGVYNEQFF. CDR3 DNA sequence: TGTGCCAGCAGCCTGCGCTGGGGTGGGGTCTACAATGAGCAGTTCTTC.

J is TRBJ2-1 and V is TRBV18; tentatively, D is TRBD1 (6 bases). This CDR3 comprises 19 residues. Between the trimmed V and J ends, which lost 3 bases and 1 base, there was a span of 22 bases. CDR1 KGHSH and CDR2 LQKENI come from the germline V gene. CDR3 loop: CASSPSLIGWQGSYNEQFF. The CDR3 DNA reads as TGTGCCAGCTCACCCTCATTGATAGGTTGGCAGGGGTCCTACAATGAGCAGTTCTTC. The variable domain in full, completed from reference TRBV18 and TRBJ2-1, reads NAGVMQNPRHLVRRRGQEARLRCSPMKGHSHVYWYRQLPEEGLKFMVYLQKENIIDESGMPKERFSAEFPKEGPSILRIQQVVRGDSAAYFCASSPSLIGWQGSYNEQFFGPGTRLTVL.

The gene calls are TRBV2 and TRBJ1-1; unclear D gene. V lost 3 bases to trimming and J lost 3 bases, with 14 bases between them. This CDR3 is 15 amino acids long. Germline V gene lookup returns CDR1 SNHLY and CDR2 FYNNEI. The CDR3 spells CASSDEDLSDTEAFF. The CDR3 DNA sequence: TGTGCCAGCAGTGATGAGGACCTTTCGGACACTGAAGCTTTCTTT.

The chain links TRBV11-2 to TRBJ2-1; possibly TRBD1 for D (6 bases). Trimming took off 8 bases at V and 2 bases at J, with 13 bases between the two ends. The CDR3 extends over 14 amino acids. Germline V gene data show CDR1 as SGHAT and CDR2 as FQNNGV. CDR3 nucleotides: TGTGCCAGCGGCTCCGGGACAACCTACAATGAGCAGTTCTTC. This gives the protein CASGSGTTYNEQFF.

V and J are TRBV28 and TRBJ2-1, with D possibly TRBD2 on 6 matching bases. Germline V gene data show CDR1 as MDHEN and CDR2 as SYDVKM. This CDR3 comprises 19 residues. V was pared by 11 bases and J by 5 bases, with 34 bases between. The chain's CDR3 is CASQFRPAGMIAADNEQFF. DNA for the CDR3: TGTGCCTCGCAGTTTCGGCCAGCCGGGATGATAGCGGCAGACAATGAGCAGTTCTTC. Drawing the rest from reference TRBV28 and TRBJ2-1, the complete variable domain is DVKVTQSSRYLVKRTGEKVFLECVQDMDHENMFWYRQDPGLGLRLIYFSYDVKMKEKGDIPEGYSVSREKKERFSLILESASTNQTSMYLCASQFRPAGMIAADNEQFFGPGTRLTVL.